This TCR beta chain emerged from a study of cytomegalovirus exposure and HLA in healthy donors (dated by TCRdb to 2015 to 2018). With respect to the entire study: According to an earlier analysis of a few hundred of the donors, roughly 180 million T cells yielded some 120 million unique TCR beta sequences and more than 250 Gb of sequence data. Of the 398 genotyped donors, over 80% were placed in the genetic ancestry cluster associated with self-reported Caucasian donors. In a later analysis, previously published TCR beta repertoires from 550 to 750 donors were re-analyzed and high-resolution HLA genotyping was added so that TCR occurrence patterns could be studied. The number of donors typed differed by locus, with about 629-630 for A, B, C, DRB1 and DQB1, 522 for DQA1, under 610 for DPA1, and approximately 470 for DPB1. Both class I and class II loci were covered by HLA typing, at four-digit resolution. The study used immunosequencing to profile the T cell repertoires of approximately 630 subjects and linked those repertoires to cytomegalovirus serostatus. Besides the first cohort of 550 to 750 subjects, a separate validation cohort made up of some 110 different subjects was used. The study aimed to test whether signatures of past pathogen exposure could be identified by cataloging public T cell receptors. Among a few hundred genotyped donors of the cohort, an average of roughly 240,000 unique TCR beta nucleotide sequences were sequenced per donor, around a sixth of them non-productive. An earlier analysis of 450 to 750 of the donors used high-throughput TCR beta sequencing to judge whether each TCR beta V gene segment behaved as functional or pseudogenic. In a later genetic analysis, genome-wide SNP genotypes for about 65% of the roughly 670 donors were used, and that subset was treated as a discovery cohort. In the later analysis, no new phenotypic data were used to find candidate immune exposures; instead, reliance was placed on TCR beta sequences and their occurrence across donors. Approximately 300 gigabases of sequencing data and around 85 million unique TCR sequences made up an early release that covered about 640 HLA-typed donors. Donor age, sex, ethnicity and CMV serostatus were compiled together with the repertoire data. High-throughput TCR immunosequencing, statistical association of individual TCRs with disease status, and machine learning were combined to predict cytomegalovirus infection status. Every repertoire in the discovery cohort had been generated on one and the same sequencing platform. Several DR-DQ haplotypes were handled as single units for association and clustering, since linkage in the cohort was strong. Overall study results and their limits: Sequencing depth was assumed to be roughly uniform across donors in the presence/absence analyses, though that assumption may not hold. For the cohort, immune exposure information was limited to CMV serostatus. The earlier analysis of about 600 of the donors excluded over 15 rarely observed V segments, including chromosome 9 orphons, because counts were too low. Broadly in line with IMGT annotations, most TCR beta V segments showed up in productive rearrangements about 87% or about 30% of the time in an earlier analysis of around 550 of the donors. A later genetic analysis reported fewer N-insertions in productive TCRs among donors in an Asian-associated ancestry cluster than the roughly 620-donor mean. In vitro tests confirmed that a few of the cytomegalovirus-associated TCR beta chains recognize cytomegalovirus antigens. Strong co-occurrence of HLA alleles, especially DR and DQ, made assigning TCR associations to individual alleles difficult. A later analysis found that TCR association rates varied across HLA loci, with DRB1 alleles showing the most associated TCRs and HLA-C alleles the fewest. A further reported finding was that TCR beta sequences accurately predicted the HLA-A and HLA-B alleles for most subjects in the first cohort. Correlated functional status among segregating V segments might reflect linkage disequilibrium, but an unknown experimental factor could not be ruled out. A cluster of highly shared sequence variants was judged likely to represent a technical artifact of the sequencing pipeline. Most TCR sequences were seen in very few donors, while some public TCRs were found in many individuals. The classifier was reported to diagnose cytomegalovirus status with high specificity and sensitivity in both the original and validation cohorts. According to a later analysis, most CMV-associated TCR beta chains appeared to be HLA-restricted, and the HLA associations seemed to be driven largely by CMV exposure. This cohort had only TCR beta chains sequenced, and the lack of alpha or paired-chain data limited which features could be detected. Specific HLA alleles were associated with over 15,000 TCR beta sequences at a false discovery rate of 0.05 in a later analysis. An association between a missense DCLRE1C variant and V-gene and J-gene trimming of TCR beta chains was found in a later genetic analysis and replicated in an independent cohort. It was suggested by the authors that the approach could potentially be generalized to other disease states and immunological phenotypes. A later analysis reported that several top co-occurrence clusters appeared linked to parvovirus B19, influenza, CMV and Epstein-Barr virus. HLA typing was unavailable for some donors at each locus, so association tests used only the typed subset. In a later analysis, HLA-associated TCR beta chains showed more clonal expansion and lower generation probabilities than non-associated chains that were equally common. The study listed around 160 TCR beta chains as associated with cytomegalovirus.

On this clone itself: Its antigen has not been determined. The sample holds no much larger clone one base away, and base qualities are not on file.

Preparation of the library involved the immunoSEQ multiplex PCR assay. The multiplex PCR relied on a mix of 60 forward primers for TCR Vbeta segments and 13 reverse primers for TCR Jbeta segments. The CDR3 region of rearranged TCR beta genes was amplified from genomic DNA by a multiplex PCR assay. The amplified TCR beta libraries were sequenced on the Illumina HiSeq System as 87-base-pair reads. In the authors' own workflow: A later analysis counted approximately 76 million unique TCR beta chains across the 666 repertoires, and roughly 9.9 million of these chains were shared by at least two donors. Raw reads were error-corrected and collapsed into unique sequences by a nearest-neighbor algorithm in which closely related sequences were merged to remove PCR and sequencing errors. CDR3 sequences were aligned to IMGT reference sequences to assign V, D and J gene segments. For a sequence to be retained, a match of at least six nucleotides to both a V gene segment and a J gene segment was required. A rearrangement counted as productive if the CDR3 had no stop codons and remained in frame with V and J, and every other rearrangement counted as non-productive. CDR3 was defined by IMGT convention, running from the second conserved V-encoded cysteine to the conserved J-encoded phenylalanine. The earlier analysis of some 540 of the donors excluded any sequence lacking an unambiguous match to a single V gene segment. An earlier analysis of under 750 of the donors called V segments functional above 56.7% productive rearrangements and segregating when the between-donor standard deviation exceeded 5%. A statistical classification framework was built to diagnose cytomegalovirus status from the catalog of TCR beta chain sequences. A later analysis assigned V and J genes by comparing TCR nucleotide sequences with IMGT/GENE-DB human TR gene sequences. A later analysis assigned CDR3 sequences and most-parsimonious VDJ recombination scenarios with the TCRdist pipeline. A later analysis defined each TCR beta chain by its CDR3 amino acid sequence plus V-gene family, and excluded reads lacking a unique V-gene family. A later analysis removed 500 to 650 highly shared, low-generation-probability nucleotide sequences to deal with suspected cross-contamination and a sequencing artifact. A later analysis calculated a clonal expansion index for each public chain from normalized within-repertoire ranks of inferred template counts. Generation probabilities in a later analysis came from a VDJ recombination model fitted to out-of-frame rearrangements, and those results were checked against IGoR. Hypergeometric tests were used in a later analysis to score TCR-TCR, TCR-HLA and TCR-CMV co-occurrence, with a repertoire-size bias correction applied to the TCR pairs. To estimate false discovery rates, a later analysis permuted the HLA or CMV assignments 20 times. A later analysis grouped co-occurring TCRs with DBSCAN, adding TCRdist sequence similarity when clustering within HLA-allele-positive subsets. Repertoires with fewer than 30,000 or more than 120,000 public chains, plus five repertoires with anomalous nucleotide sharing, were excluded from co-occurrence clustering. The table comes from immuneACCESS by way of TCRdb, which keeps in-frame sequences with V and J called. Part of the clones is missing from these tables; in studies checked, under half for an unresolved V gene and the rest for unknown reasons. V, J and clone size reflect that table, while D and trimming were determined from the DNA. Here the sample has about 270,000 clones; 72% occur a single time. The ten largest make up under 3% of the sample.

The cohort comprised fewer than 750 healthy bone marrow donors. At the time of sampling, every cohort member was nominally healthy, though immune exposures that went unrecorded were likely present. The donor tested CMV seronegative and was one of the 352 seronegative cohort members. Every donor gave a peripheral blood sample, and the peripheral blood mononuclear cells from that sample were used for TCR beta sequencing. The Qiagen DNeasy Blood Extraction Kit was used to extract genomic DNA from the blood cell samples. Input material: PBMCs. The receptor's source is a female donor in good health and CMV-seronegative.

The nucleotide sequence reads TGTGCCAGCAGCTTACAACTAGCTGAGGGAGAGACCCAGTACTTC. The resulting protein is CASSLQLAEGETQYF. The chain is assembled from TRBV7-9 and TRBJ2-5; the D gene is possibly TRBD2, with 6 bases matching. Based on the germline V gene (reference sequence), the CDR1 and CDR2 sequences are SEHNR and FQNEAQ. V sheds 2 bases and J sheds 4 bases, leaving 14 bases between their ends. Inclusive of the bounding cysteine and phenylalanine, the CDR3 is 15 residues long. Only the CDR3 portion is preserved as DNA: 45 bases, with reading frame beginning at the first base. With the portions outside the CDR3 filled from the reference TRBV7-9 and TRBJ2-5 genes, the complete variable region becomes DTGVSQNPRHKITKRGQNVTFRCDPISEHNRLYWYRQTLGQGPEFLTYFQNEAQLEKSRLLSDRFSAERPKGSFSTLEIQRTEQGDSAMYLCASSLQLAEGETQYFGPGTRLLVL.